This T cell receptor (beta chain) was sequenced for a study of shared clonotypes between healthy human individuals. Study context: CD4 naive and CD4 memory each took three plates per donor, while CD8 naive took two and CD8 memory one.

Germline V gene lookup returns CDR1 PRHDT and CDR2 FYEKMQ (reference sequence). The CDR3 spans 16 residues. V lost 6 bases and J 7 bases, leaving 21 bases between the germline ends. Measured with immunoSEQ multiplex PCR; TCRdb has only the in-frame clones, and not every one. The top ten clones hold roughly 1.1% of a sample with some 2,000,000 clones, just under 95% of them seen once. The naive CD8 subset, CD45RO-negative cells positively selected for CCR7, excluded terminally differentiated effector memory CD45RA+ cells. All donors were healthy HIV-negative adults lacking recent acute infections or vaccinations. Every donor, a Caucasian adult, lived in Nashville, Tennessee.

The rearrangement uses TRBV13 and TRBJ2-2; the D gene is possibly TRBD1 (6 bases). Sequenced: naive CD8+ T cells sorted from blood. The TCR comes from a man between 18 and 29 years old in good health. CDR3 residues: CASRETGTLINGELFF. For the CDR3, the DNA is TGTGCCAGCAGGGAAACCGGGACATTAATTAACGGGGAGCTGTTTTTT.